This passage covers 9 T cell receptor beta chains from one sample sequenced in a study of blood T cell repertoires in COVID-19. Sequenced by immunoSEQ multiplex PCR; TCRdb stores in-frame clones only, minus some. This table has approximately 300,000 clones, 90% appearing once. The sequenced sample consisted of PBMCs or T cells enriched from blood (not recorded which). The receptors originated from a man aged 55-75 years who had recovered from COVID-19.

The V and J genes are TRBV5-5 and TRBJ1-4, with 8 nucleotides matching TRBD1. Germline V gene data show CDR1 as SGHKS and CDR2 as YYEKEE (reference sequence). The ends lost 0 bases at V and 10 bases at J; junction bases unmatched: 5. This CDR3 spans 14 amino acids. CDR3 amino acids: CASSLEQGTGKLFF. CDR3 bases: TGTGCCAGCAGCTTGGAACAGGGGACAGGAAAACTGTTTTTT.

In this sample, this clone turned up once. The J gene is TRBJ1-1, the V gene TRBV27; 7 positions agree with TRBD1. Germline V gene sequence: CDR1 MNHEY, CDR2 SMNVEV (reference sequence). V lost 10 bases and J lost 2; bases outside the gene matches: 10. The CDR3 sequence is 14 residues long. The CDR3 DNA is TGTGCCACCCCCGGGACAGAAAAAAACACTGAAGCTTTCTTT. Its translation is CATPGTEKNTEAFF.

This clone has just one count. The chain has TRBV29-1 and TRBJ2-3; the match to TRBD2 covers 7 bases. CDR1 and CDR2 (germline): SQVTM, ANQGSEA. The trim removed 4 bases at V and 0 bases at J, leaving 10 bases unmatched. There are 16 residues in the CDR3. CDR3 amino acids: CSVGNPSGTSTDTQYF. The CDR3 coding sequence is TGCAGCGTTGGGAACCCTAGCGGCACTAGCACAGATACGCAGTATTTT.

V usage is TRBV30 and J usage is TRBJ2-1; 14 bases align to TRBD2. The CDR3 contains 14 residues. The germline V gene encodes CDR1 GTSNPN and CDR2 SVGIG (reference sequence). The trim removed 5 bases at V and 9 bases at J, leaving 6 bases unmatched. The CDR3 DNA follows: TGTGCCTGGGCAGGGACTAGCGGGAGTTCTGAGCAGTTCTTC. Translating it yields CAWAGTSGSSEQFF.

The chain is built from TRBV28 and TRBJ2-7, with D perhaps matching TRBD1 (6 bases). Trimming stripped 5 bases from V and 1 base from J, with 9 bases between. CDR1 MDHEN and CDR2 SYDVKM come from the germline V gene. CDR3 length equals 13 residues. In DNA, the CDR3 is TGTGCCAGCAGTGAGACAGGTTCCTACGAGCAGTACTTC. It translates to CASSETGSYEQYF.

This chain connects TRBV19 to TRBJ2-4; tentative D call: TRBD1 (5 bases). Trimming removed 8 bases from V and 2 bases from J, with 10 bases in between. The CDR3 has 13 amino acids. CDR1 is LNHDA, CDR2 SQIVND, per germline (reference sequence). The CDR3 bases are TGTGCCAGTTCAAGGGGTACCAAAAACATTCAGTACTTC. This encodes CASSRGTKNIQYF.

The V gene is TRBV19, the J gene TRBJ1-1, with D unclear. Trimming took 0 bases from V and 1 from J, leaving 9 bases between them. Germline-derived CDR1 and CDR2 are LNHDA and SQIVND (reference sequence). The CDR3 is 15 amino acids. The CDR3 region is CASSIDLAANTEAFF. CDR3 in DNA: TGTGCCAGTAGTATAGATTTGGCGGCGAACACTGAAGCTTTCTTT.

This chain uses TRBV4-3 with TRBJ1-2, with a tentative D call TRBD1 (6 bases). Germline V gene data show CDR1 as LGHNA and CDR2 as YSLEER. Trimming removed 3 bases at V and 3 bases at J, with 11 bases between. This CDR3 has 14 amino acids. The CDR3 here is CASSQWTADYGYTF. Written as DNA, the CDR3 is TGCGCCAGCAGCCAGTGGACAGCAGACTATGGCTACACCTTC.

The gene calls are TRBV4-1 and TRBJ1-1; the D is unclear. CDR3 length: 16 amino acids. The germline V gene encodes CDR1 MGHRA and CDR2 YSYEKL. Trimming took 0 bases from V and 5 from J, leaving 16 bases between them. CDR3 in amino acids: CASSQEGGGVRTEAFF. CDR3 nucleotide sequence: TGCGCCAGCAGCCAAGAAGGCGGCGGGGTGAGGACTGAAGCTTTCTTT.